This entry is about one T cell receptor beta chain. Its cognate antigen is unknown. This sample is drawn from a study of vaccination and CD4 T cells after COVID-19. Study context: Researchers treated control cultures with a CEFX pool, an HIV-1 Nef pool, or no peptide.

Whole-study findings and limits: Post-vaccination reactive clonotypes (median around 40) did not differ significantly from post-infection (approximately 20).

Indicated treatment: approximately nine-day PBMC culture with coronavirus spike peptide pools or control peptides (ViraFEST assay). Germline V gives CDR1 SNHLY, CDR2 FYNNEI. CDR3 length: 14 amino acids. V was shortened by 5 bases and J by 6 bases, with 15 bases between the two germline ends. The study sequenced cultured CD4+ T cell DNA using the Oncomine TCR Beta short-read assay. TCRdb fed the PCR reads into MiXCR, producing one record per CDR3 protein. Among 20,000 to 25,000 distinct CDR3 sequences, around 42% were seen once, and the ten largest hold about a fifth. The TCR comes from a human donor who received a COVID-19 vaccine. The source was CD4+ T cells from blood, cultured in vitro, collected before SARS-CoV-2 vaccination. The rearrangement links TRBV2 to TRBJ2-3; perhaps D is TRBD1 or TRBD2 (5 bases each). CDR3 in amino acids: CASSHFYGADTQYF. In DNA form, the CDR3 reads TGTGCCAGCAGTCACTTTTACGGGGCGGATACGCAGTATTTT.